Described below is a single T cell receptor (beta chain) sequence and its context. The data are from a study of blood T cell repertoires in COVID-19. Per the authors' pipeline: Quantification of nucleated cells was approximated via reference gene primer amplification. The method was immunoSEQ multiplex PCR; TCRdb's version includes in-frame clones alone and lacks a portion of them. For V, J and clone size, that table is used; D and trimming come from the DNA. Of about 160,000 clones listed, roughly 77% are singletons. Material for sequencing was peripheral blood. The sequence derives from a human donor in a cohort sampled during active COVID-19.

Written as DNA, the CDR3 is TGTGCCAGCAGCTCCACAGATACGCAGTATTTT. Translation: CASSSTDTQYF. The rearrangement uses TRBV6-5 and TRBJ2-3; D not certain. Trimming removed 6 bases from V and 2 bases from J, with 3 bases in between. This CDR3 is 11 amino acids long. Germline lookup yields CDR1 MNHEY and CDR2 SVGAGI.